This T cell receptor (beta chain) was obtained from a study of blood T cell repertoires in COVID-19. The sample holds a few counts of this clone. This CDR3 region has 18 residues. V gave up 3 bases and J gave up 5 bases; unmatched junction bases: 12. Per the germline V gene, CDR1 is ENHRY and CDR2 is SYGVKD. Using immunoSEQ multiplex PCR, the repertoire was profiled, and TCRdb retains in-frame clones only, with some absent. This table holds about 72,000 clones, 70% to 90% found once. The chain is built from TRBV10-3 and TRBJ2-1, with 11 positions matching TRBD2. The sequence was collected from a man aged 65-85 years with active or convalescent COVID-19. The specimen sequenced was peripheral blood. The CDR3 bases are TGTGCCATCAGTGATGCGGATAGCGGGAGGGCCGAAAACAATGAGCAGTTCTTC. Encoded protein: CAISDADSGRAENNEQFF.